This is a list of T cell receptor beta chains from one sample in a study of control samples from healthy donors and cancer patients. TCRdb keeps only in-frame clones here, not all; method: immunoSEQ multiplex PCR. The data contain roughly 140,000 clones, 93% of them singletons. Specimen: blood. These receptors all come from a man between 45 and 60 years old in good health. CDR3s include the opening cysteine and the closing phenylalanine or tryptophan. Fields, in order: clone size, D gene, J gene, V gene, CDR3 DNA, CDR3 protein. A D gene is named only where the DNA matches it firmly. A row's size may be missing; if present it is once, few, many or a size class.

. . TRBJ1-3 TRBV28 TGTGCCAGCCACAGGGTCGATGGAAACACCATATATTTT CASHRVDGNTIYF
. . TRBJ2-7 TRBV2 TGTGCCAGCACCCTAGTGCTCGAGCAGTACTTC CASTLVLEQYF
. TRBD1 TRBJ1-4 TRBV10-1 TGCGCCAGGAACAGGGGCGTCGGGGAAAAACTGTTTTTT CARNRGVGEKLFF
once TRBD2 TRBJ2-1 TRBV6-2/TRBV6-3 TGTGCCAGCAGTTACACCAGGACTAGCGGGAGTTACAATGAGCAGTTCTTC CASSYTRTSGSYNEQFF
once . TRBJ2-3 TRBV10-3 TGTGCCCTAAGAGACCCAAGCACAGATACGCAGTATTTT CALRDPSTDTQYF
. . TRBJ1-6 TRBV19 TGTGCCAGTAGTATAGGGGCCCGAATCAATTCACCCCTCCACTTT CASSIGARINSPLHF
. . TRBJ2-3 TRBV19 TGTGCCAGTAACAGCTGGACCGAGGGTGATGATACGCAGTATTTT CASNSWTEGDDTQYF
. TRBD2 TRBJ2-7 TRBV3-1/TRBV3-2 TGTGCCAGCACCGCGACTAGCGGGAGCTCCTACGAGCAGTACTTC CASTATSGSSYEQYF
. . TRBJ1-2 TRBV13 TGTGCCAGCAGCCCCCAGGGATATGGCTACACCTTC CASSPQGYGYTF
. TRBD2 TRBJ2-5 TRBV3-1/TRBV3-2 TGTGCCAGCAGCCCCCGGGGTATAGCGGGCCAAGAGACCCAGTACTTC CASSPRGIAGQETQYF
. . TRBJ1-2 TRBV11-2 TGTGCCAGCAGCTTAGAGCGTACCCATGGCTACACCTTC CASSLERTHGYTF
. . TRBJ1-3 TRBV19 TGTGCCAGTACCGGGCCAATCTCGGGAAACACCATATATTTT CASTGPISGNTIYF
. TRBD1 TRBJ2-7 TRBV5-8 TGTGCCAGCAGCTTTAGGGGACAGGGGGGCGAGCAGTACTTC CASSFRGQGGEQYF
. TRBD1 TRBJ2-2 TRBV2 TGTGCCAGCAGTGGATGGACAGGGGTGGGGACCGGGGAGCTGTTTTTT CASSGWTGVGTGELFF
few TRBD1 TRBJ2-3 TRBV15 TGTGCCACCAGCAGAGATAGGACAGGGTCAGATACGCAGTATTTT CATSRDRTGSDTQYF
. . TRBJ2-1 TRBV3-1/TRBV3-2 TGTGCCAGCAGCCCAGGCCCCGGGAATGAGCAGTTCTTC CASSPGPGNEQFF
. . TRBJ2-7 TRBV27 TGTGCCAGCAGTCGAGGACAGATTTACGAGCAGTACTTC CASSRGQIYEQYF
. TRBD1 TRBJ1-3 TRBV28 TGTGCCAGCAGTCACTCCGGGACAGGGTCCGGAAACACCATATATTTT CASSHSGTGSGNTIYF
. . TRBJ1-1 TRBV7-9 TGTGCCAGCAGATCACAGGGTAATACTGAAGCTTTCTTT CASRSQGNTEAFF
few TRBD1 TRBJ1-6 TRBV30 TGTGCCTCGACAGGGGGCCATTCACCCCTCCACTTT CASTGGHSPLHF
. . TRBJ1-5 TRBV12-3/TRBV12-4 TGTGCCAGCAGCATTGAAGGCCAGCCCCAGCATTTT CASSIEGQPQHF
. TRBD1 TRBJ2-4 TRBV5-1 TGCGCCAGCAGCCTAAAGACAGGGATGTGGGGAAACATTCAGTACTTC CASSLKTGMWGNIQYF